Detailed here is one T cell receptor beta chain. The antigen is unknown. The data derive from a study of somatic mutations in cytotoxic T cells in rheumatoid arthritis. Across the study: Flow sorting of some V beta antibody-stained T cells reached nearly 100% purity, with V beta1+ cells also TCRB-sequenced.

General observations from the study: Multiple comparisons were not accounted for in the slight TRBV07 underrepresentation seen in rheumatoid arthritis patients. The CD8+ clonality of rheumatoid arthritis patients increased with age, whereas that of healthy controls did not.

The length of the CDR3 is 14 residues. From germline, CDR1 is SGHRS and CDR2 YFSETQ. Trimming took off 7 bases at V and 2 bases at J, with 15 bases between the two ends. Generated by immunoSEQ multiplex PCR, the TCRdb table keeps only in-frame clones and is missing some. This sample has more than 12,000 clones, with over 60% found just once. The receptor was isolated from an adult with rheumatoid arthritis. The sequenced sample was CD8+ T cells sorted from blood. The chain links TRBV5-1 to TRBJ2-5, with D hard to call. As DNA, the CDR3 is TGCGCCAGCTCCATGGCCAGTGGGCAAGAGACCCAGTACTTC. Its protein is CASSMASGQETQYF.